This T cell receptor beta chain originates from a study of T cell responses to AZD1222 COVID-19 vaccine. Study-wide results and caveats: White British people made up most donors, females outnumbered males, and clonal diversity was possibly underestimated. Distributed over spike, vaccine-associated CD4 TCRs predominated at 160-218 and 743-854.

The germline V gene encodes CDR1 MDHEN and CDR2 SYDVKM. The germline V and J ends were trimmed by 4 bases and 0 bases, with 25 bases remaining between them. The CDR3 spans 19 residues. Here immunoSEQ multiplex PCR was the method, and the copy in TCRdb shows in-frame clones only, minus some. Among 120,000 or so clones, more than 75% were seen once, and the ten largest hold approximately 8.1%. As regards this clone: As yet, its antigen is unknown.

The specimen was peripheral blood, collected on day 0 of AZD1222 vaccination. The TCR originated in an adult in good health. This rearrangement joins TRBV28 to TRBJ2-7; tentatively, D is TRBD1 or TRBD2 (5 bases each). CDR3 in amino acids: CASSSGDGTLHPLSYEQYF. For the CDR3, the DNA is TGTGCCAGCAGTTCCGGGGACGGAACTTTACACCCCCTCTCCTACGAGCAGTACTTC.